These 14 T cell receptor beta chains came from one sample sequenced in a study of blood T cell repertoires in COVID-19. Assay used: immunoSEQ multiplex PCR; TCRdb lists only in-frame clones, some missing. The data show around 200,000 clones, with roughly nine tenths seen just once and less than 25% held by the top ten. The sequencing input was peripheral blood. The receptors shown here come from a man in his 70s with active or convalescent COVID-19.

This chain uses TRBV18 with TRBJ1-2, with 7 bases aligning to TRBD1. The V and J ends lost 1 base and 8 bases, in that order; junction bases with no gene match: 7. This CDR3 comprises 14 residues. Germline CDR1 reads KGHSH; CDR2 reads LQKENI. Here the CDR3 reads CASSPQGAYFGYTF. The CDR3 coding sequence is TGTGCCAGCTCACCACAGGGGGCGTATTTCGGCTACACCTTC.

The chain carries TRBV10-1 and TRBJ2-2; perhaps TRBD2 as D (7 bases). The V end lost 8 bases, the J end lost 5 bases, and 15 bases lay between the germline ends. CDR1 and CDR2 (germline): WNHNN, SYGVQD (reference sequence). The CDR3 has 14 amino acids. The CDR3 reads CASAGGARTGELFF. The CDR3 region has the DNA TGCGCCAGCGCTGGGGGGGCTCGGACCGGGGAGCTGTTTTTT.

This clone was counted only a few times. The rearrangement uses TRBV7-2 and TRBJ1-5, with 9 bases that match TRBD1. V lost 5 bases, J lost 6 bases, and 11 bases stayed unmatched. In germline, CDR1 is SGHTA, CDR2 FQGNSA. This CDR3 has 16 amino acids. The CDR3: CASSIRTGVVGQPQHF. The DNA for the CDR3 is TGTGCCAGCAGCATAAGGACAGGGGTTGTCGGTCAGCCCCAGCATTTT.

The rearrangement links TRBV19 to TRBJ2-7; 7 positions agree with TRBD1. Unmatched junction bases numbered 7, after V lost 8 bases and J lost 6 bases. Germline V gene data show CDR1 as LNHDA and CDR2 as SQIVND (reference sequence). The length of the CDR3 is 12 residues. The CDR3 bases are TGTGCCAGTTCTTCCCGACAGGGCGAGCAGTACTTC. Amino acids: CASSSRQGEQYF.

The V gene is TRBV4-1, the J gene TRBJ2-5; tentatively, D is TRBD1 (5 bases). Germline V gene data show CDR1 as MGHRA and CDR2 as YSYEKL. Trimming removed 2 bases at V and 4 bases at J, with 11 bases between. This CDR3 is built from 14 residues. The CDR3 nucleotides read TGCGCCAGCAGCCAACGTTGGCAGGGAGAGACCCAGTACTTC. As protein: CASSQRWQGETQYF.

The V and J genes are TRBV29-1 and TRBJ2-2, with 11 nucleotides matching TRBD2. This CDR3 is 17 amino acids long. The J segment lost 4 bases and the V segment lost 6 bases, leaving 13 bases of the junction unmatched. The V gene's germline CDR1 is SQVTM and CDR2 ANQGSEA. The CDR3 DNA reads as TGCAGCGTAGGAGGCTTAGCGGGGGGGCCGGGCACCGGGGAGCTGTTTTTT. Amino acids: CSVGGLAGGPGTGELFF.

The chain is built from TRBV3-1 (or the pseudogene TRBV3-2) and TRBJ2-1, with TRBD1 matching over 7 bases. CDR1 is LGHDT and CDR2 is YNNKEL in the germline V gene (reference sequence). The CDR3 sequence is 14 residues long. J gave up 4 bases and V 2 bases, and 2 bases lay outside the gene matches. The CDR3 spells CASSQWDRYNEQFF. Here the CDR3 DNA reads TGTGCCAGCAGCCAATGGGACAGATACAATGAGCAGTTCTTC.

V and J are TRBV28 and TRBJ2-2; D not certain. The CDR3 contains 13 residues. V dropped 5 bases and J dropped 7 bases, with 11 bases sitting between them. Per germline, CDR1 MDHEN and CDR2 SYDVKM. The CDR3 DNA follows: TGTGCCAGCAGTCTGCCGAGCGTCGGGGAGCTGTTTTTT. It encodes CASSLPSVGELFF.

The chain is built from TRBV7-2 and TRBJ2-1; D may be TRBD2 (5 bases). This CDR3 region has 15 residues. The germline gives CDR1 SGHTA, CDR2 FQGNSA. Between the trimmed V and J ends, which lost 6 bases and 4 bases, there was a span of 16 bases. CDR3 in amino acids: CASSRGPTGYNEQFF. CDR3 sequence (DNA): TGTGCCAGCAGTCGAGGTCCAACGGGGTACAATGAGCAGTTCTTC.

The chain joins TRBV7-2 to TRBJ1-2; D is unresolved. Germline assignment: CDR1 SGHTA and CDR2 FQGNSA. This CDR3 is built from 14 residues. V lost 2 bases to trimming and J lost 4 bases, with 11 bases between them. In DNA, the CDR3 is TGTGCCAGCAGCTTATCCCCGGGGTTCTATGGCTACACCTTC. Amino acids: CASSLSPGFYGYTF.

V usage is TRBV5-1 and J usage is TRBJ2-5; 7 bases fit TRBD1. Germline CDR1 is SGHRS and CDR2 is YFSETQ. J was trimmed by 0 bases and V by 4 bases; bases with no gene match: 3. The CDR3 sequence is 14 residues long. The CDR3 loop is CASSGGQYQETQYF. The CDR3 nucleotides read TGCGCCAGCAGCGGGGGACAGTACCAAGAGACCCAGTACTTC.

This rearrangement joins TRBV3-1 (or the pseudogene TRBV3-2) to TRBJ2-1, with no clear D. V lost 1 base to trimming and J lost 3 bases, with 13 bases between them. In germline, CDR1 is LGHDT, CDR2 YNNKEL (reference sequence). CDR3 size: 16 residues. The CDR3 spells CASSQGANLNYNEQFF. CDR3 nucleotides: TGTGCCAGCAGCCAAGGGGCTAACTTAAACTACAATGAGCAGTTCTTC.

CDR3 bases: TGTGCCATCAGTGATCGCGGACTAGCGGTTAACAATGAGCAGTTCTTC. Its protein is CAISDRGLAVNNEQFF. This chain connects TRBV10-3 to TRBJ2-1, with TRBD2 matching over 10 bases. Germline V gives CDR1 ENHRY, CDR2 SYGVKD. CDR3 length: 16 amino acids. The V segment lost 3 bases and the J segment 5 bases; nucleotides outside the gene matches: 7.

The table lists this clone with a few counts. This chain links TRBV15 with TRBJ1-2, with 9 bases fitting TRBD1. The J segment lost 4 bases and the V segment lost 3 bases, leaving 3 bases of the junction unmatched. CDR1 and CDR2 (germline): LNHNV, YYDKDF (reference sequence). This CDR3 comprises 14 residues. CDR3 in DNA: TGTGCCACCAGCAGGACAGGGGGGATCTATGGCTACACCTTC. The encoded protein is CATSRTGGIYGYTF.